The rows below give T cell receptor beta chains drawn from one sample of a study of T cells after yellow fever vaccination. TCRdb called the 5' RACE reads again in MiXCR, with one record for every CDR3 protein. The sample has just under 600,000 distinct CDR3 sequences; roughly 13% are singletons. Sequenced here: PBMCs, sampled on the day of the yellow fever booster vaccination. These receptors were taken from a man aged 25 to 40 who received the YFV17D yellow fever vaccine. The CDR3 runs from the conserved cysteine through the conserved F or W. The D gene is left open where the match is weak. The size entry is marked missing in some rows and otherwise reads once, few, many or a size class.

V gene	clone size	J gene	D gene	CDR3 protein	CDR3 DNA
TRBV5-1	few	TRBJ2-2	TRBD2	CASSLDGSGAGELFF	TGCGCCAGCAGCTTGGATGGTAGCGGGGCCGGGGAGCTGTTTTTT
TRBV12-3/TRBV12-4	NA	TRBJ1-5	NA	CASSQGYQPQHF	TGTGCCAGCAGCCAAGGGTACCAGCCCCAGCATTTT
TRBV6-5	NA	TRBJ2-3	TRBD2	CASRIRGLAGTQYF	TGTGCCAGCAGGATTAGGGGTTTAGCGGGTACGCAGTATTTT
TRBV12-3/TRBV12-4	few	TRBJ2-3	NA	CASRRQDYSTDTQYF	TGTGCCAGCAGACGCCAAGACTATAGCACAGATACGCAGTATTTT
TRBV12-3/TRBV12-4	NA	TRBJ1-1	NA	CASSSPSLGSAEAFF	TGTGCCAGCAGTTCCCCCTCCCTCGGGTCGGCTGAAGCTTTCTTT
TRBV7-2	few	TRBJ2-3	TRBD2	CASSLLAGGFTDTQYF	TGTGCCAGCAGCTTGCTAGCGGGAGGGTTCACAGATACGCAGTATTTT
TRBV5-1	few	TRBJ1-5	TRBD1	CASSVGQGQNQPQHF	TGCGCCAGCAGCGTGGGACAGGGGCAGAATCAGCCCCAGCATTTT
TRBV15	NA	TRBJ2-3	TRBD1	CATSSRTGGVVDTQYF	TGTGCCACCAGCAGTCGGACAGGGGGCGTTGTAGATACGCAGTATTTT
TRBV23-1	NA	TRBJ1-6	TRBD1	CASSTRRDRGARNSPLHF	TGCGCCAGCAGTACACGCCGGGACAGGGGAGCGAGAAATTCACCCCTCCACTTT
TRBV20-1	NA	TRBJ2-7	NA	CSASTLRGYEQYF	TGCAGTGCTAGTACTCTGCGGGGCTACGAGCAGTACTTC